The 2 T cell receptor beta chains reported below all come from one sample, sequenced in a study of T cells in Graves' hyperthyroidism and ophthalmopathy. TCR beta CDR3 regions were amplified from RNA transcripts. A first-round RT-PCR of the TCR CDR3 used the HTBI primer set. TCRdb analysed the multiplex PCR reads with MiXCR anew, one entry per CDR3 protein. The repertoire holds some 420,000 distinct CDR3 sequences, with about an eighth as singletons. The specimen sequenced was blood. All receptors come from a woman younger than 35 with Graves' hyperthyroidism.

This clonotype occurred many times. The chain is built from TRBV9 and TRBJ1-1; D call uncertain. The germline gives CDR1 SGDLS, CDR2 YYNGEE. This CDR3 region has 14 residues. V lost 0 bases, J lost 1 base, and 7 bases lay in between. CDR3 coding DNA: TGTGCCAGCAGCGTAGGGAGTGGGAACACTGAAGCTTTCTTT. Residues: CASSVGSGNTEAFF.

This clonotype was picked up many times. This chain connects TRBV11-2 to TRBJ2-1; 7 bases map to TRBD2. Germline assignment: CDR1 SGHAT and CDR2 FQNNGV. The CDR3 runs 14 residues. V gave up 1 base and J gave up 9 bases; unmatched junction bases: 6. Here the CDR3 reads CASSLGREFLEQFF. In DNA, the CDR3 is TGTGCCAGCAGCTTAGGGCGGGAGTTTCTTGAGCAGTTCTTC.